These 19 T cell receptor beta chains share one sample of origin, sequenced in a study of identical twins. One entry per CDR3 protein, called by TCRdb with MiXCR from the 5' RACE reads. This sample has around 960,000 distinct CDR3 sequences; approximately 13% occur once, and the top ten carry around 1.5%. This same sample was also taken into another study, of yellow fever vaccine responses in identical twins.

Material for sequencing was PBMCs. These receptors were obtained from a woman between 18 and 29 years old in good health.

About this clonotype itself: One junction end disagrees with the germline gene, perhaps due to a read error. This chain joins TRBV20-1 and TRBJ2-3; possibly TRBD2 for D (6 bases). Germline V CDR1 and CDR2: DFQATT, SNEGSKA (reference sequence). The CDR3 contains 14 residues. CDR3 DNA: TGCAGTCCCCAAGAGCGGGTGGGCACGGATACGCAGTATTTT. It is translated as CSPQERVGTDTQYF.

This rearrangement joins TRBV5-1 to TRBJ2-7, with TRBD1 as a possible D gene (6 bases). CDR3 size: 13 residues. The germline V and J ends were trimmed by 4 bases and 3 bases, with 11 bases remaining between them. Germline V gene sequence: CDR1 SGHRS, CDR2 YFSETQ. CDR3 residues: CASSPGQYYEQYV. Here the CDR3 DNA reads TGCGCCAGCAGCCCAGGACAGTACTACGAGCAGTACGTC.

In its sample, this clonotype was seen a few times. This chain connects TRBV5-1 to TRBJ2-3; 7 bases are shared with TRBD2. The CDR3 has 15 residues. Germline CDR1 reads SGHRS; CDR2 reads YFSETQ. Trimming took 6 bases from V and 1 from J; bases not matched to a gene: 8. CDR3 DNA sequence: TGCGCCAGCACCCTGGACCGGGGGGGCACAGATACGCAGTATTTT. This gives the protein CASTLDRGGTDTQYF. The full variable domain, in which reference TRBV5-1 and TRBJ2-3 provide the parts outside the CDR3, is KAGVTQTPRYLIKTRGQQVTLSCSPISGHRSVSWYQQTPGQGLQFLFEYFSETQRNKGNFPGRFSGRQFSNSRSEMNVSTLELGDSALYLCASTLDRGGTDTQYFGPGTRLTVL.

V and J are TRBV4-1 and TRBJ2-4; no reliable D call. CDR1 MGHRA and CDR2 YSYEKL come from the germline V gene. Trimming shortened V by 4 bases and J by 6 bases, and 16 bases separated the two germline ends. The CDR3 length is 15 residues. CDR3 protein: CASSPFGPGSNIQYF. The CDR3 DNA is TGCGCCAGCAGCCCCTTCGGGCCCGGGTCAAACATTCAGTACTTC.

This clonotype was observed a single time. A read error is possible here, since a much larger clone lies one base away. The chain has TRBV5-5 and TRBJ2-7; D is unresolved. Trimming removed 1 base at V and 4 bases at J, with 6 bases between. The CDR3 runs 12 residues. CDR1 and CDR2 from the germline V gene are SGHKS and YYEKEE (reference sequence). The CDR3 DNA reads TGTGCCAGCAGCTTGTTTACGTACGAGCAGTACTTC. Protein: CASSLFTYEQYF.

The chain couples TRBV4-1 to TRBJ2-1; TRBD1 matches at 7 bases. With V trimmed by 5 bases and J by 4 bases, 17 bases remained unmatched. This CDR3 is built from 18 residues. Germline lookup yields CDR1 MGHRA and CDR2 YSYEKL. This chain's CDR3 is CASSLTPVRDRKYNEQFF. Here the CDR3 DNA reads TGCGCCAGCAGCTTGACACCGGTCAGGGACAGAAAATACAATGAGCAGTTCTTC.

The rearrangement uses TRBV5-1 and TRBJ2-5, with D perhaps matching TRBD1 or TRBD2 (5 bases each). Trimming took off 4 bases at V and 5 bases at J, with 12 bases between the two ends. Per the germline V gene, CDR1 is SGHRS and CDR2 is YFSETQ. CDR3 length equals 13 residues. The CDR3 bases are TGCGCCAGCAGCGTGGGACCGCCCGAGACCCAGTACTTC. It yields the protein CASSVGPPETQYF. Full variable domain (remainder filled in from reference TRBV5-1 and TRBJ2-5): KAGVTQTPRYLIKTRGQQVTLSCSPISGHRSVSWYQQTPGQGLQFLFEYFSETQRNKGNFPGRFSGRQFSNSRSEMNVSTLELGDSALYLCASSVGPPETQYFGPGTRLLVL.

The chain links TRBV29-1 to TRBJ2-5, with 10 bases aligning to TRBD1. Germline V gene data show CDR1 as SQVTM and CDR2 as ANQGSEA. V gave up 4 bases and J gave up 5 bases; unmatched junction bases: 10. The CDR3 length is 15 residues. The CDR3 region has the DNA TGCAGCGTTGCCAGGACAGGGGGTTACGGGGAGACCCAGTACTTC. Its protein is CSVARTGGYGETQYF.

In its sample, this clonotype was seen a few times. This sequence joins TRBV7-9 and TRBJ2-2, with D maybe TRBD2 (7 bases). CDR3 length: 17 amino acids. Germline CDR1 and CDR2: SEHNR and FQNEAQ (reference sequence). The V end was cut by 4 bases, the J end by 0 bases, with 15 bases between. The CDR3: CASSSLGGAANTGELFF. As DNA, the CDR3 is TGTGCCAGCAGCTCCCTGGGGGGGGCGGCGAACACCGGGGAGCTGTTTTTT.

This clonotype was observed a few times. This chain joins TRBV20-1 and TRBJ2-7, with D possibly TRBD2 on 5 matching bases. The CDR3 sequence is 15 residues long. The V gene's germline CDR1 is DFQATT and CDR2 SNEGSKA (reference sequence). Trimming cost V 5 bases and J 1 base, with 18 bases left between them. The CDR3 sequence: CSARPRDRLSYEQYF. CDR3 coding DNA: TGCAGTGCTCGCCCTCGGGATAGGTTGTCCTACGAGCAGTACTTC.

This clonotype came up many times. The rearrangement joins TRBV27 to TRBJ1-5; the match to TRBD1 covers 7 bases. Germline V lookup: CDR1 MNHEY, CDR2 SMNVEV (reference sequence). The junction had 15 bases not matched to a gene; V was cut back by 5 bases and J by 2 bases. The CDR3 has 18 amino acids. The CDR3 is CASSTYPLDRSGNQPQHF. The CDR3 nucleotides are TGTGCCAGCAGTACGTATCCCTTGGACAGGTCTGGCAATCAGCCCCAGCATTTT.

This clonotype came up a few times. The V call is TRBV7-9, the J call TRBJ1-4; TRBD1 agrees at 9 bases. In germline, CDR1 is SEHNR, CDR2 FQNEAQ (reference sequence). Trimming at V came to 2 bases and at J to 4 bases, leaving 8 bases not matched to a gene. This CDR3 spans 17 amino acids. CDR3 sequence (DNA): TGTGCCAGCAGCTTAACCCTACAGGGGGCTGTTAATGAAAAACTGTTTTTT. Translated, it gives CASSLTLQGAVNEKLFF. Using reference TRBV7-9 and TRBJ1-4 for the parts outside the CDR3, the full variable domain is DTGVSQNPRHKITKRGQNVTFRCDPISEHNRLYWYRQTLGQGPEFLTYFQNEAQLEKSRLLSDRFSAERPKGSFSTLEIQRTEQGDSAMYLCASSLTLQGAVNEKLFFGSGTQLSVL.

The rearrangement joins TRBV12-3 or TRBV12-4 to TRBJ2-2; 12 bases are shared with TRBD2. The CDR3 runs 15 residues. V gave up 7 bases and J gave up 4 bases; unmatched junction bases: 4. CDR3 coding DNA: TGTGCCAGCACCGGACTAGCGGGGAGCACCGGGGAGCTGTTTTTT. This translates into CASTGLAGSTGELFF.

This clonotype was picked up many times. The chain couples TRBV12-3 or TRBV12-4 to TRBJ1-4; D gene uncertain. The ends were cut back, 3 bases at V and 8 bases at J, with 4 bases in the middle. The CDR3 loop spans 11 amino acids. CDR3 region: CASSFGEKLFF. The CDR3 region has the DNA TGTGCCAGCAGTTTCGGAGAAAAACTGTTTTTT.

This clonotype has just a few counts. The CDR3 region is CASSQDEGNYEQYF. CDR3 sequence (DNA): TGTGCCAGCAGCCAAGATGAGGGAAACTACGAGCAGTACTTC. The chain couples TRBV4-2 to TRBJ2-7; TRBD2 is a possible D gene (5 bases). CDR1 LGHNA and CDR2 YNFKEQ come from the germline V gene. This CDR3 is 14 amino acids long. V shed 0 bases and J shed 3 bases, with 9 bases lying between them.

This clonotype was observed a handful of times. The chain carries TRBV7-2 and TRBJ1-5; 8 bases align to TRBD1. The trim removed 4 bases at V and 7 bases at J, leaving 9 bases unmatched. CDR1 is SGHTA and CDR2 is FQGNSA in the germline V gene. The CDR3 covers 15 residues. The CDR3 region is CASSSSLQGAQPQHF. As DNA, the CDR3 is TGTGCCAGCAGCTCAAGCCTTCAGGGGGCCCAGCCCCAGCATTTT.

The chain carries TRBV27 and TRBJ2-5, with 7 bases lining up with TRBD2. Germline loops: CDR1 MNHEY, CDR2 SMNVEV (reference sequence). The CDR3 sequence is 15 residues long. V lost 7 bases and J lost 1; bases outside the gene matches: 9. The CDR3, as DNA: TGTGCCAGCAAAAGACTAGCAGGAACCCAAGAGACCCAGTACTTC. Translated: CASKRLAGTQETQYF.

This clonotype was detected only a few times. The rearrangement joins TRBV20-1 to TRBJ2-2; TRBD1 might be the D (5 bases). The length of the CDR3 is 16 residues. The V gene's germline CDR1 is DFQATT and CDR2 SNEGSKA (reference sequence). V was trimmed by 4 bases and J by 0 bases, leaving 15 bases between them. This CDR3 reads CSANPDKGSNTGELFF. DNA of the CDR3: TGCAGTGCTAATCCGGACAAGGGATCGAACACCGGGGAGCTGTTTTTT.

The chain has TRBV12-3 or TRBV12-4 and TRBJ2-5; TRBD2 agrees at 7 bases. The CDR3 totals 14 residues. V was clipped by 6 bases and J by 1 base; unmatched bases: 5. The CDR3 here is CASRPGLPQETQYF. Written as DNA, the CDR3 is TGTGCCAGCAGGCCGGGACTACCCCAAGAGACCCAGTACTTC.